This TCR beta chain was profiled in a study of control samples from healthy donors and cancer patients. Germline lookup yields CDR1 SGHDN and CDR2 FVKESK. Trimming cost V 1 base and J 7 bases; bases outside gene matches: 6. This CDR3 has 16 amino acids. Only in-frame clones appear in the TCRdb table, and some are missing; sequencing was by immunoSEQ multiplex PCR. The sample includes fewer than 85,000 clones, approximately 89% of them seen just once. This chain links TRBV14 with TRBJ2-2; 10 bases fit TRBD2. The sequence was obtained from a man aged 50-59 years in good health. The source material was blood. CDR3 DNA sequence: TGTGCCAGCAGCCAAGGGACTAGCGGCGTTCTCGGGGAGCTGTTTTTT. This gives the protein CASSQGTSGVLGELFF.